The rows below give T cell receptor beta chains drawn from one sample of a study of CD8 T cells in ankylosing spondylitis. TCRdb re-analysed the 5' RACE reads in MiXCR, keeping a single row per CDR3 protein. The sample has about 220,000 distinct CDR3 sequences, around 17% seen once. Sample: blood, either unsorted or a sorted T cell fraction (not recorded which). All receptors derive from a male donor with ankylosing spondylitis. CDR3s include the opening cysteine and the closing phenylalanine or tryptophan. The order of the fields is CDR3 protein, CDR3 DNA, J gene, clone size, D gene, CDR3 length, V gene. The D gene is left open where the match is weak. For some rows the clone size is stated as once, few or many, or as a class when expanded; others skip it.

cdr3_aa: CASSTGSAGVLTF
cdr3_nt: TGTGCCAGCAGCACGGGTAGCGCCGGGGTCCTGACTTTC
j_call: TRBJ2-6
clone_size: few
d_call: .
cdr3_length: 13
v_call: TRBV11-3

cdr3_aa: CASSPLLGQSSLLYGYTF
cdr3_nt: TGTGCCAGCAGTCCCCTTTTGGGACAGAGTTCTTTACTCTATGGCTACACCTTC
j_call: TRBJ1-2
clone_size: many
d_call: TRBD1
cdr3_length: 18
v_call: TRBV27

cdr3_aa: CASSQDVRREQFF
cdr3_nt: TGCGCCAGCAGCCAAGATGTCCGCCGTGAGCAGTTCTTC
j_call: TRBJ2-1
clone_size: .
d_call: .
cdr3_length: 13
v_call: TRBV4-1

cdr3_aa: CASSFGGELFF
cdr3_nt: TGTGCCAGCAGTTTTGGTGGGGAACTGTTTTTT
j_call: TRBJ2-2
clone_size: many
d_call: .
cdr3_length: 11
v_call: TRBV12-3/TRBV12-4

cdr3_aa: CSATGQGRPYEQYF
cdr3_nt: TGCAGTGCTACAGGACAGGGACGGCCTTACGAGCAGTACTTC
j_call: TRBJ2-7
clone_size: .
d_call: TRBD1
cdr3_length: 14
v_call: TRBV20-1

cdr3_aa: CSVLDRGSSYEQYF
cdr3_nt: TGCAGCGTGCTCGACAGGGGGAGCTCCTACGAGCAGTACTTC
j_call: TRBJ2-7
clone_size: .
d_call: TRBD1
cdr3_length: 14
v_call: TRBV29-1

cdr3_aa: CASSPIQGSSYEQYF
cdr3_nt: TGTGCCAGTAGTCCGATCCAGGGCTCCTCCTACGAGCAGTACTTC
j_call: TRBJ2-7
clone_size: .
d_call: .
cdr3_length: 15
v_call: TRBV19

cdr3_aa: CASSKIHRESSYGYTF
cdr3_nt: TGTGCCAGCAGCAAAATTCACAGGGAATCTTCTTATGGCTACACCTTC
j_call: TRBJ1-2
clone_size: .
d_call: .
cdr3_length: 16
v_call: TRBV21-1

cdr3_aa: CSAERWTTEAFF
cdr3_nt: TGCAGTGCGGAGCGGTGGACGACTGAAGCTTTCTTT
j_call: TRBJ1-1
clone_size: .
d_call: .
cdr3_length: 12
v_call: TRBV20-1

cdr3_aa: CSARETVGAGGGNEQFF
cdr3_nt: TGCAGTGCTAGAGAGACCGTGGGAGCGGGAGGGGGAAATGAGCAGTTCTTC
j_call: TRBJ2-1
clone_size: .
d_call: TRBD2
cdr3_length: 17
v_call: TRBV20-1

cdr3_aa: CASSRREDAYEQYF
cdr3_nt: TGTGCCAGCAGTCGCCGCGAGGACGCCTACGAGCAGTACTTC
j_call: TRBJ2-7
clone_size: once
d_call: .
cdr3_length: 14
v_call: TRBV28

cdr3_aa: CSALPGGLAVSYEQYF
cdr3_nt: TGCAGTGCCCTCCCCGGTGGGCTAGCGGTCTCCTACGAGCAGTACTTC
j_call: TRBJ2-7
clone_size: .
d_call: TRBD2
cdr3_length: 16
v_call: TRBV20-1

cdr3_aa: CATSEPTDYNNEQFF
cdr3_nt: TGTGCCACCAGTGAACCGACTGACTACAACAATGAGCAGTTCTTC
j_call: TRBJ2-1
clone_size: few
d_call: .
cdr3_length: 15
v_call: TRBV24-1

cdr3_aa: CASSLDYNSPLHF
cdr3_nt: TGCGCCAGCAGCTTGGACTATAATTCACCCCTCCACTTT
j_call: TRBJ1-6
clone_size: few
d_call: .
cdr3_length: 13
v_call: TRBV5-1

cdr3_aa: CASSFRESGEQYF
cdr3_nt: TGTGCCAGCAGCTTCCGGGAGTCGGGCGAGCAGTACTTC
j_call: TRBJ2-7
clone_size: few
d_call: .
cdr3_length: 13
v_call: TRBV7-9

cdr3_aa: CASSLVLAGGQETQYF
cdr3_nt: TGTGCCAGCAGCTTAGTCCTAGCGGGGGGACAAGAGACCCAGTACTTC
j_call: TRBJ2-5
clone_size: few
d_call: TRBD2
cdr3_length: 16
v_call: TRBV7-9

cdr3_aa: CASSQETAEGNEQFF
cdr3_nt: TGTGCCAGCAGCCAAGAGACGGCAGAAGGGAATGAGCAGTTCTTC
j_call: TRBJ2-1
clone_size: few
d_call: .
cdr3_length: 15
v_call: TRBV4-2

cdr3_aa: CASRPAADRVNTGELFF
cdr3_nt: TGTGCCAGCAGACCAGCGGCCGACAGAGTGAACACCGGGGAGCTGTTTTTT
j_call: TRBJ2-2
clone_size: few
d_call: .
cdr3_length: 17
v_call: TRBV7-9

cdr3_aa: CASSPVPDNEQFF
cdr3_nt: TGTGCCAGTAGCCCCGTACCTGACAATGAGCAGTTCTTC
j_call: TRBJ2-1
clone_size: few
d_call: .
cdr3_length: 13
v_call: TRBV19

cdr3_aa: CSASFGGGPQETQYF
cdr3_nt: TGCAGTGCTAGTTTTGGGGGGGGTCCCCAAGAGACCCAGTACTTC
j_call: TRBJ2-5
clone_size: .
d_call: TRBD2
cdr3_length: 15
v_call: TRBV20-1

cdr3_aa: CASSLMGQPQHF
cdr3_nt: TGTGCCAGCAGTTTGATGGGTCAGCCCCAGCATTTT
j_call: TRBJ1-5
clone_size: .
d_call: .
cdr3_length: 12
v_call: TRBV12-3/TRBV12-4

cdr3_aa: CAWETGGTEAFF
cdr3_nt: TGTGCCTGGGAAACAGGCGGCACTGAAGCTTTCTTT
j_call: TRBJ1-1
clone_size: .
d_call: .
cdr3_length: 12
v_call: TRBV30

cdr3_aa: CASSQDGASGFTDTQYF
cdr3_nt: TGCGCCAGCAGCCAAGATGGGGCTAGCGGATTCACAGATACGCAGTATTTT
j_call: TRBJ2-3
clone_size: few
d_call: TRBD2
cdr3_length: 17
v_call: TRBV4-3

cdr3_aa: CASTPITGGTGELFF
cdr3_nt: TGTGCCAGCACCCCCATCACAGGGGGCACCGGGGAGCTGTTTTTT
j_call: TRBJ2-2
clone_size: .
d_call: TRBD1
cdr3_length: 15
v_call: TRBV2

cdr3_aa: CASSSGEEDTQYF
cdr3_nt: TGTGCCAGCAGCTCGGGGGAGGAAGATACGCAGTATTTT
j_call: TRBJ2-3
clone_size: few
d_call: .
cdr3_length: 13
v_call: TRBV7-9

cdr3_aa: CSVHLDTQGEKLFF
cdr3_nt: TGCAGCGTTCACCTGGACACCCAAGGGGAAAAACTGTTTTTT
j_call: TRBJ1-4
clone_size: .
d_call: .
cdr3_length: 14
v_call: TRBV29-1

cdr3_aa: CASSMGQGKGPTNEKLFF
cdr3_nt: TGTGCCAGCAGCATGGGACAGGGAAAGGGGCCAACTAATGAAAAACTGTTTTTT
j_call: TRBJ1-4
clone_size: .
d_call: TRBD1
cdr3_length: 18
v_call: TRBV12-3/TRBV12-4

cdr3_aa: CASSQDDDGTEAFF
cdr3_nt: TGCGCCAGCAGCCAAGATGATGACGGTACCGAAGCTTTCTTT
j_call: TRBJ1-1
clone_size: .
d_call: .
cdr3_length: 14
v_call: TRBV4-1

cdr3_aa: CASRGGRTYTEAFF
cdr3_nt: TGTGCCAGCAGGGGAGGACGGACTTACACTGAAGCTTTCTTT
j_call: TRBJ1-1
clone_size: many
d_call: .
cdr3_length: 14
v_call: TRBV27

cdr3_aa: CAWSGTSGNLFYEQYF
cdr3_nt: TGTGCCTGGAGTGGGACTAGCGGGAATCTTTTCTACGAGCAGTACTTC
j_call: TRBJ2-7
clone_size: few
d_call: TRBD2
cdr3_length: 16
v_call: TRBV30

cdr3_aa: CASSEPPVDTQYF
cdr3_nt: TGTGCCAGCAGCGAGCCACCAGTTGATACGCAGTATTTT
j_call: TRBJ2-3
clone_size: .
d_call: .
cdr3_length: 13
v_call: TRBV7-3

cdr3_aa: CASSPLSGSELYNEQFF
cdr3_nt: TGTGCCAGCAGCCCCCTCAGCGGGAGCGAACTCTACAATGAGCAGTTCTTC
j_call: TRBJ2-1
clone_size: .
d_call: TRBD2
cdr3_length: 17
v_call: TRBV3-1

cdr3_aa: CAISDRGSTEAFF
cdr3_nt: TGTGCCATCAGTGACAGGGGTAGTACTGAAGCTTTCTTT
j_call: TRBJ1-1
clone_size: .
d_call: .
cdr3_length: 13
v_call: TRBV10-3

cdr3_aa: CASSLEGGSSYEQYF
cdr3_nt: TGCGCCAGCAGCTTGGAGGGAGGGAGCTCCTACGAGCAGTACTTC
j_call: TRBJ2-7
clone_size: .
d_call: TRBD2
cdr3_length: 15
v_call: TRBV5-1

cdr3_aa: CASSLIANTEAFF
cdr3_nt: TGTGCCAGCAGTTTAATTGCGAACACTGAAGCTTTCTTT
j_call: TRBJ1-1
clone_size: .
d_call: .
cdr3_length: 13
v_call: TRBV12-3/TRBV12-4

cdr3_aa: CASSPLEGETQYF
cdr3_nt: TGCGCCAGCAGCCCCCTCGAGGGTGAGACCCAGTACTTC
j_call: TRBJ2-5
clone_size: .
d_call: .
cdr3_length: 13
v_call: TRBV4-3

cdr3_aa: CASSVAFGLDLTDTQYF
cdr3_nt: TGTGCCAGCAGCGTAGCCTTCGGACTAGACTTAACAGATACGCAGTATTTT
j_call: TRBJ2-3
clone_size: .
d_call: TRBD2
cdr3_length: 17
v_call: TRBV9

cdr3_aa: CASIGSNTGELFF
cdr3_nt: TGTGCCAGCATTGGGAGTAACACCGGGGAGCTGTTTTTT
j_call: TRBJ2-2
clone_size: .
d_call: .
cdr3_length: 13
v_call: TRBV2

cdr3_aa: CASSYSVSGVTEAFF
cdr3_nt: TGTGCCAGCAGTTACTCGGTCTCAGGGGTCACTGAAGCTTTCTTT
j_call: TRBJ1-1
clone_size: once
d_call: .
cdr3_length: 15
v_call: TRBV6-5

cdr3_aa: CATSDRDRGPQHF
cdr3_nt: TGTGCCACCAGCGACCGGGATCGGGGGCCCCAGCATTTT
j_call: TRBJ1-5
clone_size: many
d_call: .
cdr3_length: 13
v_call: TRBV15

cdr3_aa: CATSRDLDEQFF
cdr3_nt: TGTGCCACCAGCAGAGACCTAGATGAGCAGTTCTTC
j_call: TRBJ2-1
clone_size: many
d_call: .
cdr3_length: 12
v_call: TRBV15

cdr3_aa: CSARDSGDPSYNEQFF
cdr3_nt: TGCAGTGCTAGGGACAGCGGAGACCCTTCCTACAATGAGCAGTTCTTC
j_call: TRBJ2-1
clone_size: .
d_call: .
cdr3_length: 16
v_call: TRBV20-1

cdr3_aa: CASSLGWGRYTEAFF
cdr3_nt: TGCGCCAGCAGCTTGGGTTGGGGGAGGTACACTGAAGCTTTCTTT
j_call: TRBJ1-1
clone_size: few
d_call: .
cdr3_length: 15
v_call: TRBV5-1

cdr3_aa: CSVADTYEQYF
cdr3_nt: TGCAGCGTTGCTGACACCTACGAGCAATACTTC
j_call: TRBJ2-7
clone_size: few
d_call: .
cdr3_length: 11
v_call: TRBV29-1

cdr3_aa: CASSFLSGAFF
cdr3_nt: TGTGCCAGCAGTTTCCTTAGTGGAGCTTTCTTT
j_call: TRBJ1-1
clone_size: many
d_call: .
cdr3_length: 11
v_call: TRBV12-3/TRBV12-4

cdr3_aa: CASSAMRGAGTEAFF
cdr3_nt: TGTGCCAGCAGTGCCATGAGGGGCGCGGGGACTGAAGCTTTCTTT
j_call: TRBJ1-1
clone_size: few
d_call: .
cdr3_length: 15
v_call: TRBV6-1

cdr3_aa: CASSWASEHEQYF
cdr3_nt: TGTGCCAGCAGTTGGGCTAGCGAGCACGAGCAGTACTTC
j_call: TRBJ2-7
clone_size: .
d_call: .
cdr3_length: 13
v_call: TRBV6-2/TRBV6-3

cdr3_aa: CASSATDTQYF
cdr3_nt: TGTGCCAGCAGCGCCACAGATACGCAGTATTTT
j_call: TRBJ2-3
clone_size: many
d_call: .
cdr3_length: 11
v_call: TRBV7-2